The clone carrying this T cell receptor beta chain appeared many times. Antigen: not known. The SP2 primer and nested alpha and beta constant region primers amplified ligated cDNA in four rounds. Alpha and beta constant region primers primed reverse transcription for blood and skin samples. A single record per CDR3 protein comes from TCRdb applying MiXCR to the 5' RACE reads. The table lists about 62,000 distinct CDR3 sequences, approximately 8% of them singletons. Trimming took off 6 bases at V and 2 bases at J, with 16 bases between the two ends. Germline loops: CDR1 MDHEN, CDR2 SYDVKM. The CDR3 is 15 amino acids. These data are taken from a study of naive and memory T cell subsets. A UMI-containing oligonucleotide was joined by 3' ligation to the TCR cDNA template. Adult healthy volunteers gave 2.5 ml peripheral blood for whole-blood RNA. General study points: TCR transcript changes with activation or differentiation may affect this RNA method.

V is TRBV28 and J is TRBJ2-5, with D uncertain. The origin of this receptor is a female donor in good health. The CDR3 here is CASRSWTERQETQYF. CDR3 in DNA: TGTGCCAGCAGATCGTGGACGGAACGACAAGAGACCCAGTACTTC.